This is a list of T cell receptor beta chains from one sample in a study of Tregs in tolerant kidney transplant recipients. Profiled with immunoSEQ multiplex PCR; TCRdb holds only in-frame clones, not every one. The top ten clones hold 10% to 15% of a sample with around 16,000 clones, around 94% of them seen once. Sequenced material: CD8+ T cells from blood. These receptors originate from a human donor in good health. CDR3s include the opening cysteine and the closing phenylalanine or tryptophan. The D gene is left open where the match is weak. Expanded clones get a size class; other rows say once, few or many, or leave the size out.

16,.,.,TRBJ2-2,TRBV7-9,CASSPSRASNTGELFF,TGTGCCAGCAGCCCCAGCCGGGCCTCGAACACCGGGGAGCTGTTTTTT
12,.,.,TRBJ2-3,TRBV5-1,CASSFSGSTQYF,TGCGCCAGCAGCTTCTCCGGAAGTACGCAGTATTTT
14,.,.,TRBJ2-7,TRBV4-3,CASSPRDITYEQYF,TGCGCCAGCAGCCCAAGGGACATAACTTACGAGCAGTACTTC
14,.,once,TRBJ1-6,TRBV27,CASSLLGLNSPLHF,TGTGCCAGCAGTTTACTGGGTCTAAATTCACCCCTCCACTTT
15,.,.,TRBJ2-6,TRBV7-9,CASSLGRAGANVLTF,TGTGCCAGCAGCTTAGGTAGAGCTGGGGCCAACGTCCTGACTTTC
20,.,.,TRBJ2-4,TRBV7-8,CASSLKNEPRGPLAKNIQYF,TGTGCCAGCAGCTTGAAGAATGAGCCCCGGGGACCGTTAGCCAAAAACATTCAGTACTTC
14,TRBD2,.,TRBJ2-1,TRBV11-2,CASSGERDWDEQFF,TGTGCCAGCAGCGGGGAGCGGGATTGGGATGAGCAGTTCTTC
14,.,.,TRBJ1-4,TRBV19,CASSLAACNEKLFF,TGTGCCAGTAGTCTCGCCGCCTGTAATGAAAAACTGTTTTTT
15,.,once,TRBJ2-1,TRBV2,CASSELAGDYNEQFF,TGTGCCAGCAGTGAATTGGCAGGCGATTACAATGAGCAGTTCTTC
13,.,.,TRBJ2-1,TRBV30,CAWTTYFYNEQFF,TGTGCCTGGACGACCTACTTCTACAATGAGCAGTTCTTC
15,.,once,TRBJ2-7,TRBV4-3,CASSQVNAGHYEQYF,TGCGCCAGCAGCCAAGTTAACGCCGGGCACTACGAGCAGTACTTC
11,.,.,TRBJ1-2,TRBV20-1,CSAPRNYGYTF,TGCAGTGCCCCCAGGAACTATGGCTACACCTTC
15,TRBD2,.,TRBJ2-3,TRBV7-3,CASSYGLAYTDTQYF,TGTGCCAGCAGCTATGGACTAGCCTACACAGATACGCAGTATTTT